This TCR beta chain was sequenced for a study of blood T cell repertoires in COVID-19. Across the whole study: The study drew acute and convalescent COVID-19 samples from the United States, Italy and Spain. PBMCs, B-cell-depleted T cells, or T cells provided the cDNA or gDNA that made up the material.

In the original workflow: Nucleated cell number was recorded as an estimate derived from reference gene primer amplification. The table came from immunoSEQ multiplex PCR; TCRdb's copy has only in-frame clones and leaves some out. That table furnishes V, J and clone size, whereas the DNA furnished D and trimming. The sample lists under 100,000 clones; approximately 78% were seen once. In its sample, this clone was seen once. The TCR sequence derives from a human donor in a cohort sampled during active COVID-19. The sample was peripheral blood.

CDR3 in amino acids: CASGRGQTTDTQYF. Here the CDR3 DNA reads TGCGCCTCGGGCCGGGGACAGACCACAGATACGCAGTATTTT. The chain recombines TRBV5-1 with TRBJ2-3; 7 positions match TRBD1. The CDR3 consists of 14 residues. With 10 bases clipped from V and 2 bases from J, the junction kept 10 bases outside the gene matches. CDR1 SGHRS and CDR2 YFSETQ come from the germline V gene.